This TCR beta chain was sequenced in a study of blood T cell repertoires in COVID-19. Study overall: The samples span acute and convalescent COVID-19 from the United States, Italy and Spain. PBMCs, B-cell-depleted T cells, or T cells were the source of the cDNA or gDNA that made up the material.

Germline loops: CDR1 MDHEN, CDR2 SYDVKM. This CDR3 comprises 14 residues. Germline trimming cut 8 bases from V and 7 bases from J; bases unmatched to any gene: 7. How the authors handled the data: Amplification of reference gene primers was used by the study to estimate nucleated cell counts. Sequenced by immunoSEQ multiplex PCR; TCRdb stores in-frame clones only, minus some. For V, J and clone size, that table is used; D and trimming come from the DNA. The table records tens of thousands of clones, 90% of them present only once. The chain joins TRBV28 to TRBJ1-6, with 8 nucleotides matching TRBD1. Specimen: peripheral blood. The clonotype comes from a human donor in a cohort sampled during active COVID-19. The CDR3 reads CASLTGALNSPLHF. The CDR3 DNA follows: TGTGCCAGCCTGACAGGGGCTTTAAATTCACCCCTCCACTTT.